What follows is one T cell receptor beta chain and its context. Its antigen is not identified. This entry is derived from a study of T cell repertoires in cytomegalovirus infection. At the level of the study: Recently identified HLA-C-restricted and well-studied HLA-B-restricted CMV epitopes were used. Matching HLA type, along with CMV infection, was indicated by public TCR beta signatures. Study-wide results and limits: HLA-C-restricted CMV-specific TCR beta clonotypes were dominant in the ex vivo response. Summed frequency of shared TCR beta families picked out CMV carriers who also had the relevant HLA.

TCRdb used MiXCR to reprocess the reads, holding one entry per CDR3 protein. The sample holds fewer than 1,000,000 distinct CDR3 sequences, roughly 30% seen once. Deletions cut 5 bases from V and 3 bases from J, with 17 bases between. The CDR3 sequence is 15 residues long. Germline V gene data show CDR1 as MNHEY and CDR2 as SMNVEV (reference sequence). The clonotype comes from a human donor in good health (CMV status not recorded). Some clones in this sample may be carry-over from other donors' samples. The specimen comprised cultured CD8+ T cells from PBMCs, sampled from culture after CMV antigen stimulation. This chain uses TRBV27 with TRBJ2-7, with a tentative D call TRBD1 (6 bases). This chain's CDR3 is CASSRPGQGRYEQYF. CDR3 in DNA: TGTGCCAGCAGTCGGCCGGGACAAGGACGCTACGAGCAGTACTTC.